This T cell receptor (beta chain) was retrieved from a study of blood T cell repertoires in COVID-19 (dated by TCRdb to the early 2020s). Regarding the complete study: The collaborator samples originated in the United States, Italy and Spain and spanned the acute and convalescent phases of COVID-19. Deeply sampled blood TCRbeta repertoires from subjects exposed to, actively infected with, or recovered from COVID-19 were included in the dataset. The samples were drawn from the first 160 participants of the ongoing ImmuneRACE study and from over a thousand subjects provided by 6 global collaborators. The material from the prospective study consisted of cDNA or gDNA derived from T cells, B-cell-depleted T cells, or PBMCs. The sample metadata nearly always contained a de-identified subject ID, COVID-19 status, age in years and sex. Where available, HLA class I and class II types were obtained from metadata supplied by the sample provider rather than from assay-based typing. The repertoires were released in a freely available public database intended as a resource for research on the immune response to SARS-CoV-2.

Of note for this clone: The specificity of this receptor is unknown. There are no base qualities to consult, and no much larger clone falls within one base.

What the study reported, not specific to this receptor: The quantity of clinical and demographic metadata differed by source and by participant and was supplied without curation.

The germline V gene yields SGHRS for CDR1 and YFSETQ for CDR2. The CDR3 runs 16 amino acids, cysteine and phenylalanine included. Only the CDR3 portion is preserved as DNA: 48 bases, with reading frame beginning at the first base. Trimming takes 0 bases off V and 0 bases off J; junction bases not matched to a gene: 4. TCRbeta CDR3 regions were amplified from genomic DNA by means of the immunoSEQ Assay, a bias-controlled multiplex PCR. Regarding the original processing steps: Nucleated cell counts per sample were estimated from amplification of reference gene primers within the assay. Sequence reads were collapsed and filtered to measure the absolute abundance of every unique TCRbeta CDR3 rearrangement. Productive Simpson clonality was computed per sample as the square root of Simpson's diversity index over productive rearrangements. Drawn from immuneACCESS, this table holds only the in-frame rearrangements with V and J called that TCRdb kept. Clones are partly lost; checked studies trace under half to an unresolved V gene and leave the rest unexplained. V and J calls and clone size are as listed in that table; D and trimming were resolved from the DNA. The table for this sample lists approximately 380,000 clones; roughly nine tenths of them were counted only once. The ten largest clones take up 0.86% of the sample.

Enrolling through a virtual design, the prospective study's participants ranged in age from roughly 18 to 89 years and lived across some 23 United States geographic areas. In the prospective study, cohorts were assigned on the basis of participant-reported clinical history obtained from a screening survey and a study questionnaire. Exposed participants had been in contact with someone with a PCR-confirmed or clinician-diagnosed COVID-19 case within 2 weeks of study entry. In the prospective study, mobile phlebotomists collected whole blood, serum and a nasopharyngeal or oropharyngeal swab from each participant. Additional blood draws and questionnaires over an approximately 2-month period could optionally be provided by prospective study participants. Before DNA extraction, blood samples from the prospective study were shipped at room temperature or frozen.

This clonotype was obtained from a woman between 40 and 55 years old who had been exposed to COVID-19. The sample comprised PBMCs or T cells enriched from blood (not recorded which). The rearranged chain carries TRBV5-1 and TRBJ1-1, with 8 bases aligning to TRBD1. The sequenced DNA: TGCGCCAGCAGCTTGGCCCGACAGGGGATGAACACTGAAGCTTTCTTT. This codes for CASSLARQGMNTEAFF.